These 10 T cell receptor beta chains came from one sample sequenced in a study of control samples from healthy donors and cancer patients. The assay was immunoSEQ multiplex PCR, and TCRdb's table has in-frame clones only and misses some. The repertoire holds more than 100,000 clones, with about 89% as singletons. The sample comprised blood. These TCRs come from a young woman in good health.

This sequence joins TRBV3-1 (or the pseudogene TRBV3-2) and TRBJ2-5; 9 positions agree with TRBD1. CDR1 is LGHDT and CDR2 is YNNKEL in the germline V gene (reference sequence). The length of the CDR3 is 15 residues. Germline trimming cut 5 bases from V and 1 base from J; bases unmatched to any gene: 5. The CDR3 protein is CASSLGDRAQETQYF. CDR3 DNA sequence: TGTGCCAGCAGCTTAGGGGACAGGGCCCAAGAGACCCAGTACTTC.

V and J are TRBV6-2 or TRBV6-3 and TRBJ1-5; D not certain. V was cut by 0 bases and J by 5 bases, with 2 bases left in between. CDR1 and CDR2 from the germline V gene are MNHEY and SVGEGT. There are 12 residues in the CDR3. The CDR3 spells CASSYSYQPQHF. DNA for the CDR3: TGTGCCAGCAGTTACTCATATCAGCCCCAGCATTTT.

This chain uses TRBV29-1 with TRBJ2-3, with TRBD2 as a possible D gene (5 bases). Germline V lookup: CDR1 SQVTM, CDR2 ANQGSEA. V was shortened by 7 bases and J by 1 base, with 15 bases between the two germline ends. The CDR3 contains 14 residues. This CDR3 is CSGGVLLGTDTQYF. DNA of the CDR3: TGCAGCGGGGGAGTCCTCTTGGGCACAGATACGCAGTATTTT.

This rearrangement joins TRBV7-2 to TRBJ2-1; 10 positions agree with TRBD2. The germline CDR1 and CDR2 sequences are SGHTA and FQGNSA. CDR3 length equals 14 residues. V was pared by 3 bases and J by 8 bases, with 4 bases of the junction left unmatched. The CDR3 loop is CASSFSLAGDEQFF. The CDR3 DNA sequence: TGTGCCAGCAGCTTTTCTCTAGCGGGAGATGAGCAGTTCTTC.

This chain links TRBV6-5 with TRBJ2-7; 10 nucleotides match TRBD1. The germline CDR1 and CDR2 sequences are MNHEY and SVGAGI. The CDR3 spans 14 residues. V gave up 6 bases and J gave up 7 bases; unmatched junction bases: 9. This CDR3 reads CASRPLRDRGEQYF. CDR3 DNA: TGTGCCAGCAGGCCGCTCCGGGACAGGGGTGAGCAGTACTTC.

V is TRBV5-4 and J is TRBJ2-3; 9 bases agree with TRBD2. This CDR3 is 16 amino acids long. The J segment lost 2 bases and the V segment lost 0 bases, leaving 4 bases of the junction unmatched. CDR1 and CDR2 from the germline V gene are SGHNT and YYREEE (reference sequence). The CDR3 DNA reads TGTGCCAGCAGCTTGGGGCTAGCGGGACACACAGATACGCAGTATTTT. Translating gives CASSLGLAGHTDTQYF.

The CDR3 reads CSVSPTGWEYTGELFF. CDR3 sequence (DNA): TGCAGCGTTTCACCGACAGGGTGGGAGTACACCGGGGAGCTGTTTTTT. The V call is TRBV29-1, the J call TRBJ2-2; 7 bases align to TRBD1. This CDR3 region has 16 residues. Germline CDR1 and CDR2: SQVTM and ANQGSEA. J lost 3 bases, V lost 5 bases, and 12 bases had no gene match.

The J gene is TRBJ2-3, the V gene TRBV20-1, with unresolved D. The CDR3 covers 11 residues. Trimming removed 6 bases at V and 4 bases at J, with 8 bases between. CDR1 DFQATT and CDR2 SNEGSKA come from the germline V gene (reference sequence). CDR3 nucleotide sequence: TGCAGTGCGGCGTGGGCAGATACGCAGTATTTT. Residues: CSAAWADTQYF.

The rearrangement joins TRBV19 to TRBJ2-1; D is undetermined. The length of the CDR3 is 11 residues. The V gene lost 7 bases and the J gene lost 9 bases, with 10 bases spanning the gap. Germline V gene data show CDR1 as LNHDA and CDR2 as SQIVND (reference sequence). The CDR3 DNA sequence: TGTGCCAGTACAAGGAATAGTGAGCAGTTCTTC. Translation gives CASTRNSEQFF. Together with reference TRBV19 and TRBJ2-1, the CDR3 gives the full variable domain: DGGITQSPKYLFRKEGQNVTLSCEQNLNHDAMYWYRQDPGQGLRLIYYSQIVNDFQKGDIAEGYSVSREKKESFPLTVTSAQKNPTAFYLCASTRNSEQFFGPGTRLTVL.

The V and J genes are TRBV10-3 and TRBJ2-3; D is uncertain. This CDR3 has 15 amino acids. Germline loops: CDR1 ENHRY, CDR2 SYGVKD. V lost 3 bases and J 0 bases, leaving 10 bases between the germline ends. CDR3: CAISERQSSTDTQYF. As DNA, the CDR3 is TGTGCCATCAGTGAACGTCAATCCAGCACAGATACGCAGTATTTT.